These 17 T cell receptor beta chains were sequenced from one sample in a study of shared clonotypes between healthy human individuals. The repertoire was sequenced with immunoSEQ multiplex PCR; TCRdb's copy has only in-frame clones and lacks some. This table holds around 2,000,000 clones, about 95% found once. Sequencing used naive CD4+ T cells sorted from blood. The subset was: CD45RA+ positively selected. These receptors were taken from a young man in good health.

V is TRBV2 and J is TRBJ1-1, with D unresolved. V was clipped by 7 bases and J by 1 base, with 10 bases between them. Germline CDR1 SNHLY, CDR2 FYNNEI. This CDR3 spans 13 amino acids. As DNA, the CDR3 is TGTGCCAGCAAAGTTGAGTCGAACACTGAAGCTTTCTTT. Translating gives CASKVESNTEAFF.

This chain connects TRBV5-1 to TRBJ1-2, with 7 bases identical to TRBD1. Germline assignment: CDR1 SGHRS and CDR2 YFSETQ. Trimming cost V 0 bases and J 2 bases; bases outside gene matches: 4. The CDR3 consists of 15 residues. The CDR3 nucleotides are TGCGCCAGCAGCTTGGAGTGGACAGGAAACTATGGCTACACCTTC. This gives the protein CASSLEWTGNYGYTF.

This clone has ten or more counts. V is TRBV5-6 and J is TRBJ1-2; unclear D gene. V was trimmed by 4 bases and J by 6 bases, leaving 7 bases between them. This CDR3 is built from 11 residues. CDR1 and CDR2 (germline): SGHDT, YYEEEE. CDR3 protein: CASSAIDGYTF. The CDR3 DNA reads as TGTGCCAGCAGCGCAATAGATGGCTACACCTTC.

This chain links TRBV2 with TRBJ2-2; D is unclear. Between the trimmed V and J ends, which lost 6 bases and 7 bases, there was a span of 6 bases. CDR1 is SNHLY, CDR2 FYNNEI, per germline. This CDR3 region has 11 residues. The CDR3: CASRQVGELFF. The CDR3 DNA sequence: TGTGCCAGCAGGCAGGTCGGGGAGCTGTTTTTT.

This clone was found a few times. This may arise from a read error, as a much more abundant clone is one base away. The chain joins TRBV7-2 to TRBJ1-1, with D unresolved. The germline V gene has CDR1 SGHTA and CDR2 FQGNSA. The CDR3 consists of 13 residues. V lost 1 base to trimming and J lost 0 bases, with 3 bases between them. CDR3 DNA sequence: TGTGCCAGCAGCTTAGACATGAACACTGAAGCTTTCTTT. This sequence encodes CASSLDMNTEAFF.

The chain employs TRBV7-9 and TRBJ1-2; possibly TRBD1 for D (5 bases). Trimming left V 2 bases short and J 6 bases short, with 16 bases between. The CDR3 is 15 residues long. Germline CDR1 reads SEHNR; CDR2 reads FQNEAQ (reference sequence). Here the CDR3 DNA reads TGTGCCAGCAGCTTATCGGGGGTAGGAGGGGATGGCTACACCTTC. Translation: CASSLSGVGGDGYTF.

This sequence joins TRBV5-1 and TRBJ1-3; no clear D. V was shortened by 4 bases and J by 6 bases, with 11 bases between the two germline ends. CDR3 size: 13 residues. CDR1 SGHRS and CDR2 YFSETQ come from the germline V gene. In nucleotides, the CDR3 is TGCGCCAGCAGCCCTGACGCGGTAAACACCATATATTTT. Protein sequence: CASSPDAVNTIYF.

The V and J genes are TRBV11-2 and TRBJ2-1, with D uncertain. The germline gives CDR1 SGHAT, CDR2 FQNNGV. This CDR3 contains 11 residues. The ends were cut back, 3 bases at V and 13 bases at J, with 10 bases in the middle. The CDR3 loop reads CASSFPGVQFF. The CDR3 DNA reads TGTGCCAGCAGCTTTCCAGGAGTTCAGTTCTTC.

V gene TRBV7-2 combines with J gene TRBJ1-2, with D hard to call. The CDR3 has 15 residues. Germline V CDR1 and CDR2: SGHTA, FQGNSA. V lost 5 bases and J lost 2, with 15 bases in between. The CDR3 DNA is TGTGCCAGCAGCCGCGGGGAGGTGACAAACTATGGCTACACCTTC. Protein sequence: CASSRGEVTNYGYTF.

This chain connects TRBV6-4 to TRBJ2-2, with D unclear. The V gene lost 3 bases and the J gene lost 4 bases, with 12 bases spanning the gap. This CDR3 is 15 amino acids long. Germline-derived CDR1 and CDR2 are MRHNA and SNTAGT. The CDR3 nucleotides read TGTGCCAGCAGTGAGTTAAGGCGGCTCACCGGGGAGCTGTTTTTT. As protein: CASSELRRLTGELFF.

The V gene is TRBV7-2, the J gene TRBJ2-7; 9 nucleotides line up with TRBD1. Germline V gives CDR1 SGHTA, CDR2 FQGNSA. J gave up 2 bases and V 5 bases, and 4 bases lay outside the gene matches. The CDR3 runs 14 residues. The CDR3 loop reads CASSGGQGPYEQYF. The CDR3 DNA reads as TGTGCCAGCAGCGGCGGACAGGGGCCCTACGAGCAGTACTTC.

The V and J genes are TRBV5-1 and TRBJ1-1; D might be TRBD1 (6 bases). CDR3 length: 13 amino acids. Trimming removed 4 bases from V and 2 bases from J, with 9 bases in between. CDR1 and CDR2 from the germline V gene are SGHRS and YFSETQ. CDR3 loop: CASSGQQNTEAFF. As DNA, the CDR3 is TGCGCCAGCAGCGGACAGCAAAACACTGAAGCTTTCTTT.

The rearrangement joins TRBV5-1 to TRBJ2-3; 7 nucleotides line up with TRBD2. The CDR3 is 14 residues long. Losses at the gene ends were 6 bases for V and 3 bases for J; bases not matched to a gene: 7. Germline V CDR1 and CDR2: SGHRS, YFSETQ. The CDR3 DNA reads as TGCGCCAGCACAGAGCGGGAATTTACAGATACGCAGTATTTT. Translated: CASTEREFTDTQYF.

The V and J genes are TRBV7-9 and TRBJ2-3, with TRBD1 matching over 7 bases. The CDR3 loop spans 14 amino acids. Trimming cost V 5 bases and J 5 bases; bases outside gene matches: 7. Germline V gene sequence: CDR1 SEHNR, CDR2 FQNEAQ (reference sequence). The CDR3 region has the DNA TGTGCCAGCAGCCGTGACAGGGATGTAGATACGCAGTATTTT. Encoded protein: CASSRDRDVDTQYF. The whole variable domain, filled in from reference TRBV7-9 and TRBJ2-3, reads DTGVSQNPRHKITKRGQNVTFRCDPISEHNRLYWYRQTLGQGPEFLTYFQNEAQLEKSRLLSDRFSAERPKGSFSTLEIQRTEQGDSAMYLCASSRDRDVDTQYFGPGTRLTVL.

DNA for the CDR3: TGTGCCAGCAGTGAAGCCCCAGGTTCCAATCAGCCCCAGCATTTT. Translated, it gives CASSEAPGSNQPQHF. The rearrangement joins TRBV6-1 to TRBJ1-5; D remains unclear. This CDR3 is 15 amino acids long. Germline V CDR1 and CDR2: MNHNS, SASEGT. V dropped 0 bases and J dropped 3 bases, with 9 bases sitting between them.

This clone was counted a single time. Other DNA sequences within the sample encode an identical CDR3. The CDR3 sequence is CASSNGQGRYEQYF. CDR3 nucleotide sequence: TGTGCCAGCAGCAACGGACAGGGCCGCTACGAGCAGTACTTC. V and J are TRBV7-2 and TRBJ2-7; TRBD1 agrees at 8 bases. The germline V gene has CDR1 SGHTA and CDR2 FQGNSA. The ends lost 5 bases at V and 3 bases at J; junction bases unmatched: 6. The CDR3 extends over 14 amino acids.

V is TRBV19 and J is TRBJ1-6, with 8 bases fitting TRBD1. The CDR3 runs to 15 residues. With V trimmed by 6 bases and J by 9 bases, 10 bases remained unmatched. CDR1 is LNHDA, CDR2 SQIVND, per germline (reference sequence). This CDR3 reads CASRPGQEISSPLHF. Here the CDR3 DNA reads TGTGCCAGTAGGCCGGGACAGGAGATTTCTTCACCCCTCCACTTT. Drawing the rest from reference TRBV19 and TRBJ1-6, the complete variable domain is DGGITQSPKYLFRKEGQNVTLSCEQNLNHDAMYWYRQDPGQGLRLIYYSQIVNDFQKGDIAEGYSVSREKKESFPLTVTSAQKNPTAFYLCASRPGQEISSPLHFGNGTRLTVT.